A single sample gave rise to the 8 T cell receptor beta chains below, sequenced in a study of early T cells in non-severe SARS-CoV-2 infection. Each CDR3 protein gets one entry after TCRdb re-called the 5' RACE reads with MiXCR. The table has about 52,000 distinct CDR3 sequences, 6% to 7% seen once; the top ten hold around 4%. Sequences were obtained from whole blood. Every receptor here comes from an adult who was a healthcare worker with PCR-confirmed SARS-CoV-2 infection or an uninfected control (not recorded which).

The chain carries TRBV18 and TRBJ1-1, with D possibly being TRBD1 (5 bases). Trimming pared 1 base from V and 2 bases from J, leaving 8 bases between. Germline loops: CDR1 KGHSH, CDR2 LQKENI. The CDR3 sequence is 14 residues long. CDR3 in amino acids: CASSPRRDNTEAFF. The CDR3 bases are TGTGCCAGCTCACCACGCAGGGATAACACTGAAGCTTTCTTT.

This clonotype was seen at least ten times. The chain employs TRBV11-2 and TRBJ2-1; 9 nucleotides match TRBD2. Germline assignment: CDR1 SGHAT and CDR2 FQNNGV. This CDR3 is 15 amino acids long. Germline trimming cut 3 bases from V and 2 bases from J; bases unmatched to any gene: 2. The CDR3 DNA reads as TGTGCCAGCAGCTTTAGCGGGGGAACCTACAATGAGCAGTTCTTC. Translation gives CASSFSGGTYNEQFF.

This clonotype occurred a few times. V is TRBV2 and J is TRBJ2-3, with D perhaps TRBD1 (5 bases). V lost 2 bases to trimming and J lost 5 bases, with 20 bases between them. CDR3 length: 17 residues. Germline values: CDR1 SNHLY, CDR2 FYNNEI. CDR3 region: CASSESMGRPTRDTQYF. DNA for the CDR3: TGTGCCAGCAGTGAAAGTATGGGGCGCCCTACGAGAGATACGCAGTATTTT.

This clonotype was counted between two and nine times. The chain joins TRBV5-1 to TRBJ2-1; TRBD1 might be the D (8 bases). The CDR3 runs 17 residues. V lost 4 bases and J 1 base, leaving 18 bases between the germline ends. The germline V gene has CDR1 SGHRS and CDR2 YFSETQ. The CDR3 nucleotides read TGCGCCAGCAGCCCGAGACAGGGGAGGGGTTCCTACAATGAGCAGTTCTTC. It translates to CASSPRQGRGSYNEQFF. Looking up the rest from reference TRBV5-1 and TRBJ2-1 gives the full variable domain: KAGVTQTPRYLIKTRGQQVTLSCSPISGHRSVSWYQQTPGQGLQFLFEYFSETQRNKGNFPGRFSGRQFSNSRSEMNVSTLELGDSALYLCASSPRQGRGSYNEQFFGPGTRLTVL.

This clonotype was seen many times. This rearrangement joins TRBV5-5 to TRBJ2-2; D assignment may be TRBD1 or TRBD2 (6 bases each). The CDR3 extends over 17 amino acids. Per germline, CDR1 SGHKS and CDR2 YYEKEE (reference sequence). The germline V and J ends were trimmed by 2 bases and 4 bases, with 18 bases remaining between them. DNA for the CDR3: TGTGCCAGCAGCTTAGGTAGTCTGGGGGGCCTCACCGGGGAGCTGTTTTTT. It specifies CASSLGSLGGLTGELFF.

This clonotype was counted ten times or more. The gene calls are TRBV6-1 and TRBJ1-6, with D possibly matching TRBD1 (6 bases). From germline, CDR1 is MNHNS and CDR2 SASEGT. The V and J ends lost 5 bases and 8 bases respectively, with 10 bases between them. The CDR3 is 13 residues long. Written as DNA, the CDR3 is TGTGCCAGCAGTTCAAGGGGGGATTCACCCCTCCACTTT. As protein: CASSSRGDSPLHF.

This clonotype was counted a few times. The rearrangement uses TRBV6-2 or TRBV6-3 and TRBJ1-1, with no clear D. This CDR3 is built from 13 residues. Trimming removed 2 bases from V and 2 bases from J, with 6 bases in between. Germline V gene sequence: CDR1 MNHEY, CDR2 SVGEGT. The chain's CDR3 is CASSYLANTEAFF. The CDR3 DNA reads as TGTGCCAGCAGTTACCTGGCAAACACTGAAGCTTTCTTT.

This clonotype was seen repeatedly, ten times or more. This chain connects TRBV12-3 or TRBV12-4 to TRBJ1-2; D is ambiguous. This CDR3 spans 16 amino acids. V lost 8 bases to trimming and J lost 4 bases, with 23 bases between them. Here the CDR3 reads CASSQFRSATVYGYTF. CDR3 bases: TGTGCCAGCTCTCAGTTTAGGTCAGCAACCGTCTATGGCTACACCTTC.